The rows below give T cell receptor beta chains drawn from one sample of a study of blood T cell repertoires in COVID-19. The protocol was immunoSEQ multiplex PCR, while the TCRdb copy is restricted to in-frame clones and leaves out a portion. The sample has over 200,000 clones, approximately 82% seen once. The sequenced sample consisted of peripheral blood. The receptors were sampled from a woman aged 40 to 55 with acute or convalescent COVID-19. CDR3s include the opening cysteine and the closing phenylalanine or tryptophan. A D gene is named only where the DNA matches it firmly. Not every row has a clone size; where given, it reads once, few, many or a size class.

>TRBV27|.|few|TRBJ2-1
TGTGCCAGCAGTCAACAGGGTAGGAATGAGCAGTTCTTC
CASSQQGRNEQFF
>TRBV18|TRBD1|.|TRBJ1-2
TGTGCCAGCTCTCGACAGGGTGGGAGTTTGGACTATGGCTACACCTTC
CASSRQGGSLDYGYTF
>TRBV7-9|TRBD1|few|TRBJ2-1
TGTGCCAGCAGCCTTTGGGACAGGGGGCATTATGAGCAGTTCTTC
CASSLWDRGHYEQFF
>TRBV3-1/TRBV3-2|TRBD2|.|TRBJ2-7
TGTGCCAGCAGCGACGGGACACGAGGACTAGCGGGAAAAGTCTACGAGCAGTACTTC
CASSDGTRGLAGKVYEQYF
>TRBV2|TRBD1|.|TRBJ1-5
TGTGCCAGCAGTGGGTCTTTCGGGACAGGGGAGGTGGCCCAGCATTTT
CASSGSFGTGEVAQHF
>TRBV14|.|.|TRBJ2-7
TGTGCCAGCAGGGGTAGCGCCTACGAGCAGTACTTC
CASRGSAYEQYF
>TRBV4-2|.|.|TRBJ1-4
TGTGCCAGCAGCCAAGATCGGCAGGTCGGACTGTTTTTT
CASSQDRQVGLFF
>TRBV5-1|TRBD1|.|TRBJ1-5
TGCGCCAGCAGCTTACCCGGGACAGTTAGCAATCAGCCCCAGCATTTT
CASSLPGTVSNQPQHF
>TRBV7-3|TRBD2|.|TRBJ2-3
TGTGCCAGCAGCTTGGCGGGGGTCACAGATACGCAGTATTTT
CASSLAGVTDTQYF
>TRBV7-6|TRBD2|.|TRBJ2-1
TGTGCCAGCAGCTTAGATTCTAGCGGACACAATGAGCAGTTCTTC
CASSLDSSGHNEQFF
>TRBV18|TRBD1|.|TRBJ1-1
TGTGCCAGCTCACCACCGATGGCAGGGGGCATGAACACTGAAGCTTTCTTT
CASSPPMAGGMNTEAFF
>TRBV10-1|TRBD2|.|TRBJ2-1
TGCGCCAGCAGCAAGCGGGGACTAGGAGATGGTGAGCAGTTCTTC
CASSKRGLGDGEQFF
>TRBV5-1|TRBD1|.|TRBJ1-4
TGCGCCAGCAGCTTGACAGGGGAGAGCACTAGGGGTGAAAAACTGTTTTTT
CASSLTGESTRGEKLFF
>TRBV11-2|TRBD2|once|TRBJ2-3
TGTGCCAGCAGCCCGGTAACGGGGGGGGGCACAGATACGCAGTATTTT
CASSPVTGGGTDTQYF
>TRBV7-6|.|.|TRBJ1-3
TGTGCCAGCAGCCCGGGACATCAAGGCGGCGGAAACACCATATATTTT
CASSPGHQGGGNTIYF
>TRBV20-1|TRBD2|.|TRBJ2-1
TGCAGTGTTAGTAGGATTGACGGGACTAGCGGGGGTGTGCAGTTCTTC
CSVSRIDGTSGGVQFF
>TRBV12-5|TRBD1|.|TRBJ2-7
TGTGCTAGTGGTTTGGTAGGACAGGGTAGGGCCTACGAGCAGTACTTC
CASGLVGQGRAYEQYF
>TRBV6-1|.|.|TRBJ2-1
TGTGCCAGCAGTGATACCTCGGGACTTCTCAATGAGCAGTTCTTC
CASSDTSGLLNEQFF
>TRBV5-1|TRBD1|.|TRBJ2-1
TGCGCCAGCAGTTTACCGACAGGGGGCAATGAGCAGTTCTTC
CASSLPTGGNEQFF
>TRBV20-1|TRBD1|.|TRBJ2-5
TGCAGCCCGGGACAGAAAGAGACCCAGTACTTC
CSPGQKETQYF
>TRBV21-1|.|.|TRBJ2-6
TGTGCCAGCAGCCCCTCTAAGACCCGGGAAGGGGACTCCGGGGCCAACGTCCTGACTTTC
CASSPSKTREGDSGANVLTF
>TRBV7-3|.|few|TRBJ2-7
TGTGCCAGCAGCCAAAGGGGGAACCACGAGCAGTACTTC
CASSQRGNHEQYF
>TRBV6-5|.|.|TRBJ2-7
TGTGCCAGCAGGTCGGCCTACGAGCAGTACTTC
CASRSAYEQYF
>TRBV7-2|TRBD2|.|TRBJ2-7
TGTGCCAGCAGCGATCCCCCGGGGGGGGCCTACGAGCAGTACTTC
CASSDPPGGAYEQYF
>TRBV21-1|.|.|TRBJ1-2
TGTGCCAGCCGGGACGGGGGGGCTCAATATGGCTACACCTTC
CASRDGGAQYGYTF
>TRBV6-2/TRBV6-3|TRBD2|.|TRBJ2-3
TGTGCCAGCAGTTACCCGACTAGCGGGAGGGCCGAAGATACGCAGTATTTT
CASSYPTSGRAEDTQYF
>TRBV2|TRBD1|.|TRBJ1-3
TGTGCCAGCAGGCGACAGGGTCCCGGAAACACCATATATTTT
CASRRQGPGNTIYF
>TRBV5-1|.|.|TRBJ2-7
TGCGCCAGCAGCTTGGACGTCAGGGGCTACGAGCAGTACTTC
CASSLDVRGYEQYF
>TRBV11-3|.|once|TRBJ2-7
TGTGCCAGCAGCTTCACAGGGTTGGGAGAGCAGTACTTC
CASSFTGLGEQYF
>TRBV9|.|.|TRBJ2-1
TGTGCCAGCAGCGCTAGCGCGGGCAGATCTTACAATGAGCAGTTCTTC
CASSASAGRSYNEQFF
>TRBV24-1|.|few|TRBJ1-1
TGTGCCACCAGTGATTCCCATCAAGCTTTCTTT
CATSDSHQAFF
>TRBV5-5|TRBD1|.|TRBJ1-3
TGTGCCAGCAGCGTGGACAGGGGTACGGGAAACACCATATATTTT
CASSVDRGTGNTIYF
>TRBV28|.|.|TRBJ2-5
TGTGCCAGCAGTTCTCCCCTCTTGCAGGGGAAGACCCAGTACTTC
CASSSPLLQGKTQYF
>TRBV24-1|.|.|TRBJ2-7
TGTGCCACCAGTGAGAGAACAGGCTACGAGCAGTACTTC
CATSERTGYEQYF
>TRBV5-6|TRBD1|.|TRBJ1-2
TGTGCCAGCAGCTTGTGGGACAGGGCGAACTATGGCTACACCTTC
CASSLWDRANYGYTF
>TRBV7-9|.|.|TRBJ2-7
TGTGCCAGCAGCTCAAGGGGTCAGGGCAGGCTCTTCCTTGAGCAGTACTTC
CASSSRGQGRLFLEQYF
>TRBV25-1|TRBD1|.|TRBJ2-2
TGTGCCAGCAGCCACAGGGGAAGGGACGGGGAGCTGTTTTTT
CASSHRGRDGELFF
>TRBV18|.|.|TRBJ1-2
TGTGCCAGCTCACCACCCAGCGGGCGATCGGGCTACACCTTC
CASSPPSGRSGYTF
>TRBV6-5|TRBD1|.|TRBJ1-6
TGTGCCAGCAGTTACTTACAGGGGGTGAACTCACCCCTCCACTTT
CASSYLQGVNSPLHF
>TRBV30|TRBD1|.|TRBJ2-3
TGTGCCTGGAGTAAGACAGGGAATTGGGGCACAGATACGCAGTATTTT
CAWSKTGNWGTDTQYF
>TRBV19|.|few|TRBJ2-2
TGTGCCAGTAGTATTGCGGTGAACACCGGGGAGCTGTTTTTT
CASSIAVNTGELFF